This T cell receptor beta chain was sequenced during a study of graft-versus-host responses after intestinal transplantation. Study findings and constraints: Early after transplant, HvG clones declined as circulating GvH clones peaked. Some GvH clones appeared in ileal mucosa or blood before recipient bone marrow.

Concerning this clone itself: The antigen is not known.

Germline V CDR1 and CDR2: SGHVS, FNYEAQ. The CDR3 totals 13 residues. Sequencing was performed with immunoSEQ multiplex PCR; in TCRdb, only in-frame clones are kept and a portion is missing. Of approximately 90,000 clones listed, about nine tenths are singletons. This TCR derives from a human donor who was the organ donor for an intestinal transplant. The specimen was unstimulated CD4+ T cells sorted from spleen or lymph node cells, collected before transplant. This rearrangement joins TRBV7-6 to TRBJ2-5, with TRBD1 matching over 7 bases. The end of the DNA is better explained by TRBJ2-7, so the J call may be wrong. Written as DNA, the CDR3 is TGTGCCAGCAGTACAGGGGCCACGTACGAGCAGTACTTC. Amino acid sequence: CASSTGATYEQYF.